These T cell receptor beta chains were read from a single sample in a study of T-cell reconstitution after alpha-beta-depleted transplantation in children. TCRdb re-called the PCR reads with MiXCR, one entry per CDR3 protein. The table records 360,000 or so distinct CDR3 sequences, approximately 20% of them present only once. The sequences come from PBMCs from the stem cell graft donor, collected from the stem cell graft. These receptors came from a human donor who donated a stem cell graft to a child with acute myeloid leukemia. Both conserved end residues are part of each CDR3. The D gene is left open where the match is weak. Clone size is not always given. Where it is, it says once, few, many or a class for expanded clones.

TRBJ2-2	TRBV6-2/TRBV6-3	NA	many	CASRGGNTGELFF	TGTGCCAGCAGAGGAGGGAACACCGGGGAGCTGTTTTTT
TRBJ2-5	TRBV5-1	TRBD2	few	CASSLAAGEGETQYF	TGCGCCAGCAGCTTGGCGGCGGGAGAGGGAGAGACCCAGTACTTC
TRBJ2-1	TRBV20-1	TRBD2	many	CSARDGGGGNEQFF	TGCAGTGCTAGAGATGGCGGGGGGGGGAATGAGCAGTTCTTC
TRBJ2-3	TRBV11-3	NA	NA	CASSLGAADNGDTQYF	TGTGCCAGCAGCTTAGGGGCGGCCGATAATGGAGATACGCAGTATTTT
TRBJ2-7	TRBV27	TRBD1	NA	CASSLHRGPYEQYF	TGTGCCAGCAGTTTACACAGGGGCCCCTACGAGCAGTACTTC
TRBJ1-2	TRBV11-2	NA	few	CASSLGRSTNYGYTF	TGTGCCAGCAGCTTAGGCAGGTCCACTAACTATGGCTACACCTTC
TRBJ2-7	TRBV10-3	NA	many	CAIGQAGEQYF	TGTGCCATCGGACAAGCAGGCGAGCAGTACTTC
TRBJ2-1	TRBV7-3	TRBD2	few	CASSFQRESEQFF	TGTGCCAGCAGCTTCCAGCGGGAGAGTGAGCAGTTCTTC
TRBJ2-7	TRBV4-2	NA	few	CASSQTGASLYEQYF	TGTGCCAGCAGCCAAACAGGCGCTAGTCTCTACGAGCAGTACTTC
TRBJ2-7	TRBV7-2	NA	NA	CASSLPGVPNF	TGTGCCAGCAGCTTACCGGGGGTACCAAACTTC
TRBJ2-7	TRBV6-5	TRBD1	many	CARGTGSYEQYF	TGTGCCAGGGGGACAGGATCCTACGAGCAGTACTTC
TRBJ2-7	TRBV4-2	NA	NA	CASSQEGSIAYEQYF	TGTGCCAGCAGCCAAGAGGGTAGCATCGCCTACGAGCAGTACTTC
TRBJ1-1	TRBV7-9	TRBD1	NA	CASSRTGDEAFF	TGTGCCAGCAGCCGGACAGGGGATGAAGCTTTCTTT
TRBJ2-1	TRBV7-3	NA	NA	CASSLTLTANEQFF	TGTGCCAGCAGCTTAACTTTAACTGCCAATGAGCAGTTCTTC
TRBJ2-1	TRBV20-1	TRBD1	once	CCASPGTGVNNEQFF	TGCTGTGCTAGCCCCGGAACAGGGGTAAACAATGAGCAGTTCTTC
TRBJ2-2	TRBV10-3	NA	NA	CASGSAVTGELFF	TGTGCCTCCGGTTCAGCGGTCACCGGGGAGCTGTTTTTT
TRBJ2-7	TRBV21-1	NA	few	CASSKGLIPGQGGYEQYF	TGTGCCAGCAGCAAAGGGTTAATTCCGGGACAGGGTGGCTACGAGCAGTACTTC
TRBJ2-1	TRBV5-1	TRBD2	few	CASSGGTSRLNEQFF	TGCGCCAGCAGCGGCGGGACTAGCAGGCTCAATGAGCAGTTCTTC
TRBJ2-1	TRBV12-3/TRBV12-4	TRBD2	few	CASSPIAGGTYNEQFF	TGTGCCAGCAGTCCAATAGCGGGAGGGACCTACAATGAGCAGTTCTTC
TRBJ1-2	TRBV12-3/TRBV12-4	TRBD1	NA	CASSLGGQIYTF	TGTGCCAGCAGTTTGGGGGGACAGATCTACACCTTC
TRBJ2-1	TRBV7-3	NA	few	CASSLYQGTEQFF	TGTGCCAGCAGCTTATATCAGGGTACTGAGCAGTTCTTC
TRBJ2-7	TRBV5-1	NA	NA	CASQTGTVDYEQYF	TGCGCCAGCCAAACCGGGACGGTAGACTACGAGCAGTACTTC
TRBJ2-1	TRBV12-3/TRBV12-4	TRBD2	NA	CASSSGRIVNEQFF	TGTGCCAGCAGTAGCGGGAGAATAGTTAATGAGCAGTTCTTC
TRBJ2-5	TRBV24-1	NA	few	CATSGQQETQYF	TGTGCCACCAGCGGACAGCAAGAGACCCAGTACTTC
TRBJ2-7	TRBV20-1	NA	NA	CSASVLSYEQYF	TGCAGTGCTAGTGTCCTATCCTACGAGCAGTACTTC
TRBJ2-5	TRBV20-1	NA	many	CSAAHPGGTETQYF	TGCAGTGCAGCCCACCCTGGCGGGACGGAGACCCAGTACTTC